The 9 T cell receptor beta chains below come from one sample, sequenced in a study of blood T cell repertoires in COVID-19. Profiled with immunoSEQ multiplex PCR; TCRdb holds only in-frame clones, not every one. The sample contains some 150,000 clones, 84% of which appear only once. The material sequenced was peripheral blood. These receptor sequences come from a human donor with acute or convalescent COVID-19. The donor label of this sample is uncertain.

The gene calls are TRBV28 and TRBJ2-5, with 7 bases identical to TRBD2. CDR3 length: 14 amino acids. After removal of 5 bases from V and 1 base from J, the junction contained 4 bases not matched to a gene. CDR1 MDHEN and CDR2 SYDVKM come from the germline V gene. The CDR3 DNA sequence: TGTGCCAGCAGTCCATGGACTAGCCAAGAGACCCAGTACTTC. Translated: CASSPWTSQETQYF.

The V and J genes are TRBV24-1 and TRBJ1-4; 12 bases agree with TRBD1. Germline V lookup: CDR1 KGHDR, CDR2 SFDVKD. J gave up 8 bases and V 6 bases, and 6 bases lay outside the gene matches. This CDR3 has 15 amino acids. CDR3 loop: CATSLGQGAGEKLFF. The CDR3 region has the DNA TGTGCCACCAGTTTGGGACAGGGGGCGGGCGAAAAACTGTTTTTT.

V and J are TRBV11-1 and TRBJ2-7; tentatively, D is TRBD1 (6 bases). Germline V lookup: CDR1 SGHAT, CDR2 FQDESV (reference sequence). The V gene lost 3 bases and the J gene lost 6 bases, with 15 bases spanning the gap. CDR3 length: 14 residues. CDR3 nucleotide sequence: TGTGCCAGCAGCTTCCCGACAGGCACAAGCGAGCAGTACTTC. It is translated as CASSFPTGTSEQYF.

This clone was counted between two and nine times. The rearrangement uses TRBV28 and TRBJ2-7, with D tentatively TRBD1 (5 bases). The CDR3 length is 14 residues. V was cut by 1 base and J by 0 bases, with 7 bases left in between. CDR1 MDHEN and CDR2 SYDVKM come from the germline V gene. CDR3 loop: CASSLLGHSYEQYF. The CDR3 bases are TGTGCCAGCAGTTTATTGGGGCACTCCTACGAGCAGTACTTC.

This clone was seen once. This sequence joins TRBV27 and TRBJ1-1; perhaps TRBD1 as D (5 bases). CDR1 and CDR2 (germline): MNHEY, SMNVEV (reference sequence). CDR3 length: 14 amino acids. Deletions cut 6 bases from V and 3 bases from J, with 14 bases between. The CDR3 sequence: CASSFRVGDTEAFF. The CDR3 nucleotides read TGTGCCAGCAGCTTCAGGGTCGGTGACACTGAAGCTTTCTTT.

CDR3 protein: CASSAGLTGNSPLHF. In DNA, the CDR3 is TGTGCCAGCAGCGCTGGATTAACAGGGAATTCACCCCTCCACTTT. V is TRBV5-4 and J is TRBJ1-6; D may be TRBD1 (6 bases). V was shortened by 4 bases and J by 7 bases, with 15 bases between the two germline ends. Germline V gives CDR1 SGHNT, CDR2 YYREEE (reference sequence). This CDR3 contains 15 residues.

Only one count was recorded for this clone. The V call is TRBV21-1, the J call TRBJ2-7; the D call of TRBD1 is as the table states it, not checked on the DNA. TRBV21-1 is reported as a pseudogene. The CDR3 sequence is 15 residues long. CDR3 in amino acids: CASSVQPRNSYEQYF. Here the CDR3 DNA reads TGTGCCAGCAGCGTACAGCCACGGAACTCCTACGAGCAGTACTTC.

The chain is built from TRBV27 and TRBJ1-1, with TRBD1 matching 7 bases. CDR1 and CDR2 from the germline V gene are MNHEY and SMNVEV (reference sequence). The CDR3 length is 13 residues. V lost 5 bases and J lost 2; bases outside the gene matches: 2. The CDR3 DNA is TGTGCCAGCAGTCACAGGGGTAACACTGAAGCTTTCTTT. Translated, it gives CASSHRGNTEAFF.

CDR3 nucleotides: TGTGCCAGCAGCCCCGGGGGGGACCCTTACAATGAGCAGTTCTTC. It specifies CASSPGGDPYNEQFF. The rearrangement links TRBV9 to TRBJ2-1, with 8 bases fitting TRBD2. The V gene's germline CDR1 is SGDLS and CDR2 YYNGEE. CDR3 size: 15 residues. Germline trimming cut 4 bases from V and 4 bases from J; bases unmatched to any gene: 7. The full variable domain, with the rest looked up from reference TRBV9 and TRBJ2-1, is DSGVTQTPKHLITATGQRVTLRCSPRSGDLSVYWYQQSLDQGLQFLIQYYNGEERAKGNILERFSAQQFPDLHSELNLSSLELGDSALYFCASSPGGDPYNEQFFGPGTRLTVL.